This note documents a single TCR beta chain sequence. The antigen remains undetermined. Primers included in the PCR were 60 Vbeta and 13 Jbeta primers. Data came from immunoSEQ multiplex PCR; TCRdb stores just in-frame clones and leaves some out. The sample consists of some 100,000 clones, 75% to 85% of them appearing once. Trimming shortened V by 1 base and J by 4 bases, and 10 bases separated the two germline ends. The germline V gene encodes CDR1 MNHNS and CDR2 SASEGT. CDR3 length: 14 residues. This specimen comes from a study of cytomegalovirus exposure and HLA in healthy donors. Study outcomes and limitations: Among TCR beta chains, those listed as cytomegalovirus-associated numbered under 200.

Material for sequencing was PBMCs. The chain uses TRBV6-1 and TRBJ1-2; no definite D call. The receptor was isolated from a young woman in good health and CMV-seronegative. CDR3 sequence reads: CASSEVSLGYGYTF. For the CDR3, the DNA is TGTGCCAGCAGTGAAGTCTCCCTCGGCTATGGCTACACCTTC.